The clone carrying this T cell receptor beta chain has more than one count but fewer than ten. Antigen unknown. The sample comes from a study of identical twins. Study-level findings and limits: Memory repertoires showed no such pattern, whereas abundant cord blood beta clonotypes carried fewer insertions. Invariant MAIT and iNKT cells could partly confound zero-insertion analyses.

The germline gives CDR1 LNHNV, CDR2 YYDKDF (reference sequence). The germline V and J ends were trimmed by 4 bases and 1 base, with 10 bases remaining between them. The CDR3 has 14 residues. Template switching added a universal primer binding site, and final cDNA carried unique molecular identifiers. One entry per CDR3 protein, called by TCRdb with MiXCR from the 5' RACE reads. The table records 500,000 to 650,000 distinct CDR3 sequences, under 8.5% of them present only once. The same data also went into a second study, on yellow fever vaccine responses in identical twins.

The source is a woman between 18 and 29 years old in good health. The source material was PBMCs. This sequence joins TRBV15 and TRBJ1-1; D not certain. This CDR3 reads CATSITGSNTEAFF. CDR3 in DNA: TGTGCCACCAGCATAACGGGGTCGAACACTGAAGCTTTCTTT. Using reference TRBV15 and TRBJ1-1 for the parts outside the CDR3, the full variable domain is DAMVIQNPRYQVTQFGKPVTLSCSQTLNHNVMYWYQQKSSQAPKLLFHYYDKDFNNEADTPDNFQSRRPNTSFCFLDIRSPGLGDTAMYLCATSITGSNTEAFFGQGTRLTVV.